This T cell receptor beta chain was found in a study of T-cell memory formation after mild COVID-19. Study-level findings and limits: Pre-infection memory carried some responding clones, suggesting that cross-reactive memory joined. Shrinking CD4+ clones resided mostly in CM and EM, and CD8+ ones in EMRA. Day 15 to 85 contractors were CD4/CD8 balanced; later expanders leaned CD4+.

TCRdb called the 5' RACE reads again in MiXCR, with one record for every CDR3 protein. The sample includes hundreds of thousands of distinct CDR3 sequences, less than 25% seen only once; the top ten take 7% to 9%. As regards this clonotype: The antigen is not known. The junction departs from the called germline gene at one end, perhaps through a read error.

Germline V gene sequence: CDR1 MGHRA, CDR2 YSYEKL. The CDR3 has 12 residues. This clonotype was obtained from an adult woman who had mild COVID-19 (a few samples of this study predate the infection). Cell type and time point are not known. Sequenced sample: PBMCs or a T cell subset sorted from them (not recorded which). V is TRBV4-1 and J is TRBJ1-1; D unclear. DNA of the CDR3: TGCGCCAGCAGCCAAGATTCCTGGGAAGCCTTCTTT. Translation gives CASSQDSWEAFF.